The rows below give T cell receptor beta chains drawn from one sample of a study of blood T cell repertoires in COVID-19. Assay: immunoSEQ multiplex PCR; the TCRdb copy retains only in-frame clones and omits some. The sample consists of under 300,000 clones, around 82% of them appearing once. Sequenced material: peripheral blood. The receptor source for this set is a woman aged 45-65 years who had recovered from COVID-19. Both conserved end residues are part of each CDR3. The D gene is left open where the match is weak. The listing skips clone size in some rows; elsewhere it reads once, few, many or a size class.

V gene	D gene	J gene	clone size	CDR3 protein	CDR3 DNA
TRBV2	.	TRBJ2-7	.	CASALQPGGAEQYF	TGTGCCAGCGCCCTACAGCCCGGAGGGGCCGAGCAGTACTTC
TRBV28	.	TRBJ1-1	once	CASIPRDKGTEAFF	TGTGCCAGCATCCCCAGGGATAAAGGCACTGAAGCTTTCTTT
TRBV11-2	.	TRBJ2-6	.	CASRAGHSGANVLTF	TGTGCCAGCAGGGCGGGCCACTCTGGGGCCAACGTCCTGACTTTC
TRBV27	TRBD2	TRBJ2-1	.	CASSFGGRAYNEQFF	TGTGCCAGCAGTTTTGGAGGGAGGGCCTACAATGAGCAGTTCTTC
TRBV10-3	.	TRBJ1-6	.	CAISEGGSVSPLHF	TGTGCCATCAGTGAGGGGGGGAGTGTTTCACCCCTCCACTTT
TRBV4-2	TRBD2	TRBJ2-1	.	CASSPVVGLAGSTYNEQFF	TGTGCCAGCAGCCCCGTTGTGGGGCTAGCGGGTTCAACCTACAATGAGCAGTTCTTC
TRBV28	.	TRBJ2-7	.	CASSLSGWYEQYF	TGTGCCAGCAGTTTATCAGGGTGGTACGAGCAGTACTTC
TRBV14	TRBD2	TRBJ2-5	.	CASSPSGPRETQYF	TGTGCCAGCAGTCCTAGCGGCCCTAGGGAGACCCAGTACTTC
TRBV6-5	.	TRBJ1-6	.	CASSYQGENSPLHF	TGTGCCAGCAGTTACCAGGGCGAAAATTCACCCCTCCACTTT
TRBV4-3	.	TRBJ2-7	few	CASSQEFLLPLSYEQYF	TGCGCCAGCAGCCAAGAGTTCCTTCTACCCCTCTCCTACGAGCAGTACTTC
TRBV5-1	.	TRBJ2-3	.	CASSFRPGGSDTQYF	TGCGCCAGCAGCTTTCGGCCTGGAGGCTCAGATACGCAGTATTTT
TRBV30	.	TRBJ1-1	.	CAWNRGANTEAFF	TGTGCCTGGAATCGGGGGGCGAACACTGAAGCTTTCTTT
TRBV5-1	.	TRBJ2-7	.	CASNDFSSYEQYF	TGCGCCAGCAACGACTTCAGCTCCTACGAGCAGTACTTC
TRBV27	.	TRBJ1-6	.	CASSLRSGSPLHF	TGTGCCAGCAGTTTAAGGAGTGGGTCACCCCTCCACTTT
TRBV28	TRBD1	TRBJ1-2	.	CASRAITGGGYGYTF	TGTGCCAGCAGGGCCATTACAGGGGGGGGCTATGGCTACACCTTC
TRBV28	.	TRBJ1-2	.	CASSLEGNYGYTF	TGTGCCAGCAGTTTAGAGGGAAACTATGGCTACACCTTC
TRBV28	.	TRBJ2-2	.	CASTREDTGELFF	TGTGCCAGCACCAGGGAAGACACCGGGGAGCTGTTTTTT
TRBV5-1	.	TRBJ1-1	.	CASSLDSGITEAFF	TGCGCCAGCAGCTTAGATTCAGGGATCACTGAAGCTTTCTTT
TRBV15	TRBD1	TRBJ2-7	few	CATSSLHGQGTSYEQYF	TGTGCCACCAGCAGCCTTCACGGACAGGGGACCTCCTACGAGCAGTACTTC
TRBV6-5	.	TRBJ2-6	.	CASSLDSSGANVLTF	TGTGCCAGCAGCCTTGACAGCTCTGGGGCCAACGTCCTGACTTTC
TRBV9	TRBD1	TRBJ2-5	.	CASSVTPGQGKQETQYF	TGTGCCAGCAGCGTAACTCCGGGACAGGGGAAACAAGAGACCCAGTACTTC
TRBV10-3	TRBD1	TRBJ1-4	.	CAISESAGTGGEKLFF	TGTGCCATCAGTGAGTCAGCAGGGACAGGGGGTGAAAAACTGTTTTTT
TRBV27	TRBD1	TRBJ2-7	.	CASIVTALDRGYYEQYF	TGTGCCAGCATTGTAACCGCGTTGGACAGGGGGTACTACGAGCAGTACTTC
TRBV28	TRBD1	TRBJ2-6	.	CASSAVTGAIGGANVLTF	TGTGCCAGCAGCGCCGTAACAGGGGCAATAGGGGGGGCCAACGTCCTGACTTTC
TRBV12-3/TRBV12-4	.	TRBJ1-4	.	CASATDSYEKLFF	TGTGCCAGTGCGACAGACTCTTATGAAAAACTGTTTTTT
TRBV27	TRBD1	TRBJ1-3	.	CASQPAGGLGGNTIYF	TGTGCCAGCCAGCCCGCAGGGGGCCTCGGGGGAAACACCATATATTTT
TRBV28	.	TRBJ2-3	.	CASRQGRRDTQYF	TGTGCCAGCAGACAGGGGAGGCGAGATACGCAGTATTTT
TRBV7-9	TRBD1	TRBJ1-5	few	CASSPLTGVQPQHF	TGTGCCAGCAGCCCATTAACAGGGGTTCAGCCCCAGCATTTT
TRBV4-3	TRBD1	TRBJ2-7	.	CASRTGTGNSYEQYF	TGCGCCAGCAGAACCGGGACAGGGAACTCCTACGAGCAGTACTTC
TRBV29-1	TRBD1	TRBJ2-7	.	CSVEPGQGRQYF	TGCAGCGTTGAACCGGGACAGGGACGACAGTACTTC
TRBV5-1	TRBD1	TRBJ1-2	.	CASRGRDRGDHGYTF	TGCGCCAGCAGGGGGAGAGACAGGGGAGATCATGGCTACACCTTC
TRBV12-3/TRBV12-4	TRBD1	TRBJ2-7	.	CASLRTGGFEQYF	TGTGCCAGCCTAAGGACAGGGGGCTTCGAGCAGTACTTC
TRBV5-1	TRBD1	TRBJ1-5	.	CASSLQGDGNQPQHF	TGCGCCAGCAGCTTACAGGGGGACGGGAATCAGCCCCAGCATTTT
TRBV28	.	TRBJ2-3	.	CASVRGEYHTDTQYF	TGTGCCAGCGTCAGGGGAGAATACCACACAGATACGCAGTATTTT
TRBV28	TRBD2	TRBJ2-1	.	CASSLPHYRLAGGDEQFF	TGTGCCAGCAGTTTACCGCACTATCGGCTAGCGGGAGGAGATGAGCAGTTCTTC
TRBV27	TRBD1	TRBJ1-2	few	CASSRYSGTGGSNYGYTF	TGTGCCAGCAGCCGCTACTCCGGGACAGGGGGATCAAACTATGGCTACACCTTC
TRBV6-5	TRBD2	TRBJ2-3	.	CASSKTREVPDTQYF	TGTGCCAGCAGTAAAACCCGGGAGGTCCCAGATACGCAGTATTTT
TRBV19	.	TRBJ2-7	.	CASSMRGGEQYF	TGTGCCAGTAGTATGCGAGGGGGCGAGCAGTACTTC
TRBV6-2/TRBV6-3	.	TRBJ2-3	.	CASSYSGALSYGSQATQYF	TGTGCCAGCAGTTACTCGGGGGCCTTGTCCTACGGGTCACAGGCTACGCAGTATTTT
TRBV7-2	.	TRBJ1-2	.	CASSVEGLGYGYTF	TGTGCCAGCAGCGTCGAGGGACTGGGCTATGGCTACACCTTC
TRBV18	TRBD1	TRBJ1-1	.	CASSEQQGRDTEAFF	TGTGCCAGCTCAGAGCAACAGGGGCGGGACACTGAAGCTTTCTTT
TRBV4-2	.	TRBJ1-1	.	CASSQDLRDTEAFF	TGTGCCAGCAGCCAAGACCTCAGGGACACTGAAGCTTTCTTT
TRBV6-1	.	TRBJ1-2	.	CASSEVPDYGYTF	TGTGCCAGCAGTGAAGTTCCAGACTATGGCTACACCTTC
TRBV24-1	TRBD1	TRBJ1-1	.	CATSDSGTGGTEAFF	TGTGCCACCAGTGATTCAGGGACAGGGGGCACTGAAGCTTTCTTT
TRBV5-1	.	TRBJ2-5	.	CASSRPLQETQYF	TGCGCCAGCAGCCGTCCCCTTCAAGAGACCCAGTACTTC
TRBV7-9	.	TRBJ1-3	.	CASSLGRSDTIYF	TGTGCCAGCAGCTTGGGTCGAAGCGACACCATATATTTT
TRBV28	.	TRBJ1-1	.	CASSFMRAEAFF	TGTGCCAGCAGTTTTATGAGGGCTGAAGCTTTCTTT
TRBV14	.	TRBJ1-2	.	CASSQDRTARYTF	TGTGCCAGCAGCCAAGACAGGACAGCCCGGTACACCTTC
TRBV3-1/TRBV3-2	.	TRBJ2-1	few	CASSQDRRRGPGDNEQFF	TGTGCCAGCAGCCAAGATCGTAGGCGGGGGCCGGGTGACAATGAGCAGTTCTTC
TRBV6-2/TRBV6-3	.	TRBJ2-7	.	CASSYGQGLSYEQYF	TGTGCCAGCAGTTACGGGCAGGGGTTATCCTACGAGCAGTACTTC
TRBV7-2	TRBD2	TRBJ2-5	.	CASSFAGEYQETQYF	TGTGCCAGCAGCTTTGCGGGGGAGTACCAAGAGACCCAGTACTTC
TRBV3-1/TRBV3-2	.	TRBJ2-1	.	CASTWGRNEQFF	TGTGCCAGCACCTGGGGCCGGAATGAGCAGTTCTTC
TRBV6-4	TRBD2	TRBJ2-1	once	CASSEGVGLAGNEQFF	TGTGCCAGCAGTGAAGGTGTCGGACTAGCGGGTAATGAGCAGTTCTTC
TRBV28	.	TRBJ1-5	.	CASSGHDGRNQPQHF	TGTGCCAGCAGTGGTCACGATGGGAGGAATCAGCCCCAGCATTTT
TRBV11-2	.	TRBJ1-2	once	CASSFSGVYGYTF	TGTGCCAGCAGCTTCTCAGGGGTCTATGGCTACACCTTC